The present T cell receptor beta chain was sequenced within a study of CXCR3-negative and CXCR3-positive naive CD8 T cells. The study made its TRB cDNA libraries by 5' RACE, adding UMI labels. TCRdb reanalyzed the 5' RACE reads, giving one entry per CDR3 protein sequence and no DNA. The table counts about 39,000 distinct CDR3 sequences; approximately 1.4% lies in the top ten. CD45RO-CCR7+CD27+CD95- characterized naive CD8+ T cells. This CDR3 contains 12 residues. General study results and limits: Naive cells used TRBV-TRBJ genes in much the same way whether CXCR3-negative or CXCR3-positive; memory cells did not. Both naive subsets had comparably high diversity; memory CD8+ cells much lower.

Worth noting for this clonotype: As yet, its antigen is unknown.

The clonotype was recovered from a human donor in good health. Some clones in this sample may be carry-over from other donors' samples. This chain connects TRBV12-3 or TRBV12-4 to TRBJ1-4; TCRdb designates TRBD1, a call that cannot be tested without DNA. Input material: naive CXCR3- CD8+ T cells from blood. Subset specified: CD45RO-CCR7+CD27+CD95- naive CD8+ T cells lacking CXCR3 (TNR3-). The CDR3 sequence is CASSYSDRELFF.